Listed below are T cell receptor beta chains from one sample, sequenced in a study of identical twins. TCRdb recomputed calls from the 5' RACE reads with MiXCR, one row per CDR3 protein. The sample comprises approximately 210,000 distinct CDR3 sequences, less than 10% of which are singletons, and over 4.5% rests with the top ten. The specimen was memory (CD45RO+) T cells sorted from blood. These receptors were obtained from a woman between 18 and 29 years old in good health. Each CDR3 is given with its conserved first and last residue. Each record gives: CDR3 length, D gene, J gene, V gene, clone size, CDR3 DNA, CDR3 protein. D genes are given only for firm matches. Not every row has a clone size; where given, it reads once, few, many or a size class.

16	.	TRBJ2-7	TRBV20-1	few	TGCAGTGCTAGAGCCCCGGCGGCGGGAATCGCGTACGAGCAGTACTTC	CSARAPAAGIAYEQYF
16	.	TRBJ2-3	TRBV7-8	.	TGTGCCAGCAGCTACCAGACAGGGAGGAGGGGAGATACGCAGTATTTT	CASSYQTGRRGDTQYF
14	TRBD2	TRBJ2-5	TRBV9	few	TGTGCCAGCAGCGTAGAGGCTAGCGGGGCCCTGCGGTACTTC	CASSVEASGALRYF
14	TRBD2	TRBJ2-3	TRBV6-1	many	TGTGCCAGCAGACCTAGCGGGAACACAGATACGCAGTATTTT	CASRPSGNTDTQYF
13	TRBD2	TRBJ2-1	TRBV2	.	TGTGCCAGCGGGACTAGCGGTCTCGGTGAGCAGTTCTTC	CASGTSGLGEQFF
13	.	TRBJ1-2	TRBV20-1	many	TGCAGTGCTAGAGACGCGACAGGTTATGGCTACACCTTC	CSARDATGYGYTF
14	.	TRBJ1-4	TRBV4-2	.	TGTGCCAGCAGCCCACCGGGAAATAATGAAAAACTGTTTTTT	CASSPPGNNEKLFF
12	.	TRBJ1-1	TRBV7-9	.	TGTGCCAGCAGCCACCCCTGGGCTGAAGCTTTCTTT	CASSHPWAEAFF
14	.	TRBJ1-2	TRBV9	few	TGTGCCAGCAGCGTAGGAGGCACAGGGTCTGGCTACACCTTC	CASSVGGTGSGYTF
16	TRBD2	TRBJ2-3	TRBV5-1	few	TGCGCCAGCAGCTTGGTGCGGGGGGGCATCACAGATACGCAGTATTTT	CASSLVRGGITDTQYF
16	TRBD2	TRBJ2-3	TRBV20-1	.	TGCAGTGCCTCGGGAGGGTTGGGATGGAACACAGATACGCAGTATTTT	CSASGGLGWNTDTQYF
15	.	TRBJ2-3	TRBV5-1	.	TGCGCCAGCGTGTACCTGGCCCCACACACAGATACGCAGTATTTT	CASVYLAPHTDTQYF
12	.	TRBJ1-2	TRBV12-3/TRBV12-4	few	TGTGCCAGCAGTTTAGGACGGACGTTCTACACCTTC	CASSLGRTFYTF
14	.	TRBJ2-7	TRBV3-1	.	TGTGCCAGCAGCCAGAACCGGGGTTCCTACGAGCAGTACTTC	CASSQNRGSYEQYF
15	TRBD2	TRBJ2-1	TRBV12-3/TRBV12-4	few	TGTGCCAGCAGCCTGAGGACTAGCGTGGGCAATGAGCAGTTCTTC	CASSLRTSVGNEQFF
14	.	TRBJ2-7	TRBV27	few	TGTGCCAGCAGTTTCGGACATCTACCCCACGAGCAGTACTTC	CASSFGHLPHEQYF
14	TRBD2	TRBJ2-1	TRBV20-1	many	TGCAGTGCCTTAAGCGGGACTGAGCACAATGAGCAGTTCTTC	CSALSGTEHNEQFF
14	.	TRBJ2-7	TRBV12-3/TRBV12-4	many	TGTGCCAGCAGTCAGACAGTACCCCTACGGGAGCAGTACTTC	CASSQTVPLREQYF
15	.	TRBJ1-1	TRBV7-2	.	TGTGCCAGCAGTAAATTAGGGCGGGGATACACTGAAGCTTTCTTT	CASSKLGRGYTEAFF
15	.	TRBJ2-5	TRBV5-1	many	TGCGCCAGCAGCTTAACGACAGTCTCCCAAGAGACCCAGTACTTC	CASSLTTVSQETQYF
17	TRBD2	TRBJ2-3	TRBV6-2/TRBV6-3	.	TGTGCCAGCAGTTACTCGATAAGCGGGAGATATTCGGATACGCAGTATTTT	CASSYSISGRYSDTQYF
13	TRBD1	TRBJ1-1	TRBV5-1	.	TGCGCCAGCAGCTTCCGGGACAGGAGTGAAGCTTTCTTT	CASSFRDRSEAFF
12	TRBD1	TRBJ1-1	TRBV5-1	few	TGCGCCAGCAGCACTCAGGACAGGGAAGCTTTCTTT	CASSTQDREAFF
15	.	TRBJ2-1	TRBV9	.	TGTGCCAGCAGCGTTACTAGCCAAGTCTACAATGAGCAGTTCTTC	CASSVTSQVYNEQFF
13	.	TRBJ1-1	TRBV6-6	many	TGTGCCAGCTTCCTACAGGGCAACACTGAAGCTTTCTTT	CASFLQGNTEAFF
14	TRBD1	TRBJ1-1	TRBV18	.	TGTGCCAGCTCAGAATACAGGGGGCACACTGAAGCTTTCTTT	CASSEYRGHTEAFF
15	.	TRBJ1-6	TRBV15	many	TGTGCCACCAGCAGAGACCTTACAGTGAATTCACCCCTCCACTTT	CATSRDLTVNSPLHF
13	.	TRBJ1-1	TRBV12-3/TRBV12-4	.	TGTGCCAGCAGTTTAAACGGGATCACTGAAGCTTTCTTT	CASSLNGITEAFF
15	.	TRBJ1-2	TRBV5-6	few	TGTGCCAGCAGCTTTTGGGGCGAGGGACTGTATGGCTACACCTTC	CASSFWGEGLYGYTF
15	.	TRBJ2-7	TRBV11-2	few	TGTGCCAGCAGCTGGACGGTCTACCCCCGCTACGAGCAGTACTTC	CASSWTVYPRYEQYF
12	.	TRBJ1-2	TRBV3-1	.	TGTGCCAGCAGCCAACACGAGGGTCGCAGCGCCTTC	CASSQHEGRSAF
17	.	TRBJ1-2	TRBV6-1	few	TGTGCCAGCAGGATTGACAGGCGGTTGTCAAGCAACTATGGCTACACCTTC	CASRIDRRLSSNYGYTF
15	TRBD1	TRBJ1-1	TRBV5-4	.	TGTGCCACCAGAAGGGACAGGGCGATAGTAGCTGAAGCTTTCTTT	CATRRDRAIVAEAFF
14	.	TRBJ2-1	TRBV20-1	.	TGCAGTGCTAGAACCCCGGGAGCAGGAAATGAGCAGTTCTTC	CSARTPGAGNEQFF
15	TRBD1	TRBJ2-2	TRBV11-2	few	TGTGCCAGCAGCTGGGGACAGGGAAGGTCCGGGGAGCTGTTTTTT	CASSWGQGRSGELFF
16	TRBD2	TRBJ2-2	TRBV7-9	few	TGTGCCAGCAGCCCGGGACTAGCGGGCAGTACCGGGGAGCTGTTTTTT	CASSPGLAGSTGELFF
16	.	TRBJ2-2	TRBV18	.	TGTGCCAGCTCACCGTTCAGTAGCCCCAACACCGGGGAGCTGTTTTTT	CASSPFSSPNTGELFF
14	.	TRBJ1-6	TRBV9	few	TGTGCCAGCAGCGTAAATCCCCTTAATTCACCCCTCCACTTT	CASSVNPLNSPLHF
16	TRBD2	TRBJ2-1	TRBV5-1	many	TGCGCCAGCACCCCTGCTGGACTAGAGTTTTACCAGGAGCAGTTCTTC	CASTPAGLEFYQEQFF
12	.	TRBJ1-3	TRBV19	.	TGTGCCAGTAGAAGTTACGGAAACACCATATATTTT	CASRSYGNTIYF
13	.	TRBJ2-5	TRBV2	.	TGTGCCAGCAACCAGCGAGAGGAAGAGACCCAGTACTTC	CASNQREEETQYF
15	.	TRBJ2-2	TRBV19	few	TGTGCCAGTAGTGGCCGGGACCAATCCACCGGGGAGCTGTTTTTT	CASSGRDQSTGELFF
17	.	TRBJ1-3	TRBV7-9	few	TGTGCCAGCAGTCGAGGAGGGCGGCCGCTTATGGGAAACACCATATATTTT	CASSRGGRPLMGNTIYF
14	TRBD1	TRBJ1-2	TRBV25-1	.	TGTGCCAGCAGTGCCCAGGACAGGGCCTATGGCTACACCTTC	CASSAQDRAYGYTF
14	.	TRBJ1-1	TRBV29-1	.	TGCAGCGTTGAAGTCGGGGGAGGTGGGACTGAAGCTTTCTTT	CSVEVGGGGTEAFF
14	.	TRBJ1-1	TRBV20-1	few	TGCAGTGCTAGCCGGGAGGGGTCGAACACTGAAGCTTTCTTT	CSASREGSNTEAFF
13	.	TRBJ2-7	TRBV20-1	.	TGCAGTGCTAGAGGGTTTAGCTCCTACGAGCAGTACTTC	CSARGFSSYEQYF
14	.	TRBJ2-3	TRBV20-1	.	TGCAGTGCTAGAGATAAAGCAGGGGCGAATACGCAGTATTTT	CSARDKAGANTQYF
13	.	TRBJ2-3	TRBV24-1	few	TGTGCCACCAGTCGGCAGGCTGGGGATACGCAGTATTTT	CATSRQAGDTQYF
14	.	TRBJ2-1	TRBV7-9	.	TGTGCCAGCAGCTTAGTTTCTTCATTCAATGAGCAGTTCTTC	CASSLVSSFNEQFF
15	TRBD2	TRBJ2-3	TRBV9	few	TGTGCCAGCAGCGTAGCAGCGGGAGTCGTAGATACGCAGTATTTT	CASSVAAGVVDTQYF
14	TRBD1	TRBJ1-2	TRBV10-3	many	TGTGCCATCAGCACCGGACAGGGCCACTATGGCTACACCTTC	CAISTGQGHYGYTF
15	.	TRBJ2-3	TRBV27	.	TGTGCCAGCAGTTTATTACTAGGGGGCACAGATACGCAGTATTTT	CASSLLLGGTDTQYF
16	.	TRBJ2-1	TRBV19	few	TGTGCCAGTAGCTATGGCGGCTCGGGCTCCTACAATGAGCAGTTCTTC	CASSYGGSGSYNEQFF
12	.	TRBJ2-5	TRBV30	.	TGTGCCTGGGTGGGACCCACGAGGACCCAGTACTTC	CAWVGPTRTQYF
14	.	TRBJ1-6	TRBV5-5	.	TGTGCCAGCAGCGCCAGGACAGTGGATTCACCCCTCCACTTT	CASSARTVDSPLHF
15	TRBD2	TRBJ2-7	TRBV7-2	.	TGTGCCAGCAGTCGACGGGGGACTAGCCTCGACGAGCAGTACTTC	CASSRRGTSLDEQYF
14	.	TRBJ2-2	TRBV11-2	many	TGTGCCAGCAGCTTCTTGGGGGAGGCCGGGGAGCTGTTTTTT	CASSFLGEAGELFF
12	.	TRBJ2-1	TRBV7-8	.	TGTGCCACCGCTAGCTCCTACAATGAGCAGTTCTTC	CATASSYNEQFF
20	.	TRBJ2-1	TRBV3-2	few	TGTGCCAGCAGCCGAGAGACTAGCGGGAGCATCGGATTCTCCTACAATGAGCAGTTCTTC	CASSRETSGSIGFSYNEQFF